This TCR beta chain came from a study of radiation and T cells in renal cell carcinoma. Whole-study results and caveats: Top tumor clonotypes rose in blood 2 weeks post-radiation, then contracted.

Profiling relied on immunoSEQ multiplex PCR, and the TCRdb table lists in-frame clones only, not all of them. The data contain around 86,000 clones, 65% to 90% of them seen just once; the ten biggest clones take up approximately 22%. The CDR3 consists of 14 residues. The V gene lost 10 bases and the J gene lost 0 bases, with 10 bases spanning the gap. The germline V gene has CDR1 MDHEN and CDR2 SYDVKM. Indicated time point: blood 2 weeks post-SBRT. Treatment: 15 Gy SBRT to primary tumor, nephrectomy 4 weeks later. The tumor was a clear cell renal cell carcinoma. Concerning this clone itself: Antigen unknown.

Sequencing was performed on blood, taken from a patient whose treatment included radiotherapy and nephrectomy. The chain employs TRBV28 and TRBJ1-6; D is unclear. The clonotype originates from a woman between 50 and 59 years old with renal cell carcinoma. CDR3 region: CATLETSYNSPLHF. CDR3 nucleotide sequence: TGTGCCACCCTAGAGACCTCCTATAATTCACCCCTCCACTTT.